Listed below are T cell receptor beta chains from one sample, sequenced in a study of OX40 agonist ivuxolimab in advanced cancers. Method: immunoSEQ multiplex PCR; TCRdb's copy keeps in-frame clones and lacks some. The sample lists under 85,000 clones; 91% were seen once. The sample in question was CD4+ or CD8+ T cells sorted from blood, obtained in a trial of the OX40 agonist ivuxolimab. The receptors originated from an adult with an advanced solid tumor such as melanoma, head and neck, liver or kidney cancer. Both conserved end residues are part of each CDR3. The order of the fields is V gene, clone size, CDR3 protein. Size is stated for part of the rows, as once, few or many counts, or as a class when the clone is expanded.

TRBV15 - CATSRPAGGLETQYF
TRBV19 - CATQSGVRNEQFF
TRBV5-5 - CASSSPGLVIYEQFF
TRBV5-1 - CASSLAGALNQPQHF
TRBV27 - CASSSGTANQPQHF
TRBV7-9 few CASSPSRDRGEAFF
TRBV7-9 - CASSFLPGLAGDSEQFF
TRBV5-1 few CASSLGPQGGTEAFF
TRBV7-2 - CASSLGANTDTQYF
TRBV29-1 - CSVEGTGTDTQYF
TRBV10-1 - CASSQRNSPLHF
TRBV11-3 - CASSLRLGSEQFF
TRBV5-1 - CASSLAGLAGVRENIQYF
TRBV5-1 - CASSRREGQQETQYF
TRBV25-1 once CASTGGPGELFF
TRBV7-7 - CASSFGTGETQYF
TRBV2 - CASKGRVYEQYF
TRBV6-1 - CASSPLDSPLHF
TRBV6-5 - CASRSSGRLPDTQYF
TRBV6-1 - CASRLIAGASETQYF
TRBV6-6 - CASTRAPGQQPQHF
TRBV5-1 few CASSSTTSGYEQYF
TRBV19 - CASSTTSPLNNEQFF
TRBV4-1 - CASSQAGVGLGEAFF
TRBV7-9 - CASSLFQDAGELFF
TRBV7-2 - CASTYPPGQQPLNTEAFF
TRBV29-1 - CSTGTLAGGTGELFF
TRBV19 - CASSRLAVRDTGELFF
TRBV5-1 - CASSSAGLAGGTSTDTQYF
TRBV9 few CASSEGSRTQYF
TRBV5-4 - CASSSGGRQPNTEAFF
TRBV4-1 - CASSQRLAGGPEDTQYF
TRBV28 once CAIKSGTPAEADTQYF
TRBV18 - CASTRTGPNTEAFF
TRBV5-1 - CASSEGGIGELFF
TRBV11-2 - CASSSWTSGRGEQFF
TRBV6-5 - CASSRATDGNTEAFF
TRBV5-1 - CASSLNVASGTYNEQFF
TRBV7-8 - CASSLPGSTYEQYF
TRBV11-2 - CASRKVTGRGNEQFF
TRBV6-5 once CASSRQGGIRYGYTF
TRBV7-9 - CASSPGGSGYTF
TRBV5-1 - CASSLQSSGGQETQYF
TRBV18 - CASSPQMTGGYGYTF
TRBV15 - CATSREGDQPQHF
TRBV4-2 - CASSQGMVYEQYF
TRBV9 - CASSVTSSGSQETQYF
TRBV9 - CASSVEWGQNTEAFF
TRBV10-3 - CAISESMEQYF
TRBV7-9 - CASSGQNYGYTF
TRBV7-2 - CASSLAGGNTGELFF
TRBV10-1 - CASSELRVAVNYGYTF
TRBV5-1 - CASSPGQGPSPLHF
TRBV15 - CATSRDLSNQPQHF
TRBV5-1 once CASSLEQGGAYEQYF
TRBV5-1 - CASSLDPSAGELFF
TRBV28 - CACKGQGSQPQHF
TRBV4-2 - CASSTRLAGYINEQFF